This entry lists 9 T cell receptor beta chains sequenced from one sample in a study of CD8+ T cells in alopecia areata. Isolated RNA was reverse transcribed into cDNA used as the sequencing template. Sequencing used immunoSEQ multiplex PCR; TCRdb keeps in-frame clones, though not all of them. The top ten hold about 0.9% of the sample, which has about 250,000 clones, 60% seen once. Documented treatment: oral pan-JAK inhibitor, 5-10 mg twice daily. Sequences were derived from CD4+ T cells sorted from blood, sampled at roughly week 52, from a patient treated with tofacitinib. The receptors originated from a human donor with alopecia areata.

V usage is TRBV29-1 and J usage is TRBJ1-3, with 8 bases matching TRBD1. V lost 7 bases and J lost 2; bases outside the gene matches: 13. The CDR3 covers 16 residues. Germline V CDR1 and CDR2: SQVTM, ANQGSEA. CDR3 sequence reads: CSGTESMTGAGNTIYF. The CDR3 DNA reads TGCAGCGGAACCGAATCTATGACAGGGGCTGGAAACACCATATATTTT. Together with reference TRBV29-1 and TRBJ1-3, the CDR3 gives the full variable domain: SAVISQKPSRDICQRGTSLTIQCQVDSQVTMMFWYRQQPGQSLTLIATANQGSEATYESGFVIDKFPISRPNLTFSTLTVSNMSPEDSSIYLCSGTESMTGAGNTIYFGEGSWLTVV.

This chain links TRBV29-1 with TRBJ2-1; TRBD1 matches at 12 bases. The CDR3 contains 14 residues. V lost 4 bases, J lost 8 bases, and 6 bases stayed unmatched. CDR1 is SQVTM and CDR2 is ANQGSEA in the germline V gene. The CDR3 sequence is CSVGWDRGRDEQFF. Written as DNA, the CDR3 is TGCAGCGTTGGGTGGGACAGGGGGCGCGATGAGCAGTTCTTC.

The chain recombines TRBV14 with TRBJ2-7, with 7 bases that match TRBD1. V gave up 7 bases and J gave up 5 bases; unmatched junction bases: 14. The CDR3 consists of 15 residues. Germline CDR1 and CDR2: SGHDN and FVKESK. The CDR3 here is CASNHRQGPKNEQYF. As DNA, the CDR3 is TGTGCCAGCAACCATAGACAGGGTCCGAAAAACGAGCAGTACTTC. Supplemented by reference TRBV14 and TRBJ2-7, the full variable domain reads EAGVTQFPSHSVIEKGQTVTLRCDPISGHDNLYWYRRVMGKEIKFLLHFVKESKQDESGMPNNRFLAERTGGTYSTLKVQPAELEDSGVYFCASNHRQGPKNEQYFGPGTRLTVT.

The V and J genes are TRBV29-1 and TRBJ2-7; 11 bases line up with TRBD2. The V and J ends lost 6 bases and 3 bases, in that order; junction bases with no gene match: 13. Germline V gene data show CDR1 as SQVTM and CDR2 as ANQGSEA. The CDR3 is 16 amino acids. The CDR3 loop reads CSVDIYSSGGSYEQYF. CDR3 bases: TGCAGCGTCGACATATATTCTAGCGGGGGGAGCTACGAGCAGTACTTC.

The CDR3 loop is CASRATRGSMNTEAFF. CDR3 DNA: TGCGCCAGCAGGGCCACCCGGGGCTCAATGAACACTGAAGCTTTCTTT. The chain carries TRBV4-1 and TRBJ1-1; tentative D call: TRBD1 (5 bases). The CDR3 spans 16 residues. Germline-derived CDR1 and CDR2 are MGHRA and YSYEKL. V lost 6 bases and J 0 bases, leaving 17 bases between the germline ends.

This chain uses TRBV29-1 with TRBJ2-3; 9 nucleotides line up with TRBD2. J gave up 4 bases and V 3 bases, and 5 bases lay outside the gene matches. CDR1 is SQVTM, CDR2 ANQGSEA, per germline. The CDR3 extends over 14 amino acids. The chain's CDR3 is CSVDLAGSADTQYF. The CDR3 DNA is TGCAGCGTTGATCTAGCGGGGTCGGCAGATACGCAGTATTTT.

The CDR3: CAWSVAGGNTEAFF. DNA for the CDR3: TGTGCCTGGAGTGTAGCAGGGGGCAACACTGAAGCTTTCTTT. The chain recombines TRBV30 with TRBJ1-1; TRBD1 matches at 8 bases. CDR1 is GTSNPN and CDR2 is SVGIG in the germline V gene (reference sequence). This CDR3 region has 14 residues. V lost 0 bases, J lost 2 bases, and 2 bases stayed unmatched.

Regarding this clone: In the same sample, other DNA sequences code for this CDR3. The chain uses TRBV4-2 and TRBJ1-2; TRBD1 is a possible D gene (5 bases). Per germline, CDR1 LGHNA and CDR2 YNFKEQ. V lost 0 bases to trimming and J lost 0 bases, with 8 bases between them. CDR3 size: 15 residues. The DNA of the CDR3 is TGTGCCAGCAGCCAAGATGCAGGGCCTAACTATGGCTACACCTTC. It codes for CASSQDAGPNYGYTF.

The CDR3 spells CANWGVSGYTF. The CDR3 DNA follows: TGTGCCAACTGGGGGGTATCTGGCTACACCTTC. V gene TRBV30 combines with J gene TRBJ1-2; D is perhaps TRBD1 (5 bases). The V gene's germline CDR1 is GTSNPN and CDR2 SVGIG (reference sequence). The V end was cut by 8 bases, the J end by 7 bases, with 14 bases between. The CDR3 runs 11 residues.